These 17 T cell receptor beta chains originate from one sample sequenced in a study of blood T cell repertoires in COVID-19. Profiling relied on immunoSEQ multiplex PCR, and the TCRdb table lists in-frame clones only, not all of them. This table holds approximately 350,000 clones, around 90% found once. The sequenced sample consisted of peripheral blood. The source is a woman in her late teens or twenties who had recovered from COVID-19.

In the case of this clone: Other DNA sequences within the sample encode an identical CDR3. The V and J genes are TRBV6-4 and TRBJ2-1; 12 bases agree with TRBD2. Germline lookup yields CDR1 MRHNA and CDR2 SNTAGT. The CDR3 is made up of 16 amino acids. The V segment lost 0 bases and the J segment 4 bases; nucleotides outside the gene matches: 1. CDR3 DNA: TGTGCCAGCAGTGACTCCGGGACTAGCGGGTACAATGAGCAGTTCTTC. It yields the protein CASSDSGTSGYNEQFF.

This chain links TRBV23-1 with TRBJ2-7; maybe TRBD2 (6 bases). TRBV23-1 is an ORF; its function is uncertain. V lost 3 bases and J 4 bases, leaving 34 bases between the germline ends. This CDR3 is built from 21 residues. The CDR3 region has the DNA TGCGCCAGCAGTCAGGGCGGGGAGATGGACGCTTCTCATTGGACCGCTTACGAGCAGTACGTC. It translates to CASSQGGEMDASHWTAYEQYV.

The rearrangement uses TRBV5-4 and TRBJ1-2, with D hard to call. CDR3 length: 13 residues. The V gene's germline CDR1 is SGHNT and CDR2 YYREEE (reference sequence). The V gene lost 0 bases and the J gene lost 2 bases, with 5 bases spanning the gap. In DNA form, the CDR3 reads TGTGCCAGCAGCTTGGGAACAAACTATGGCTACACCTTC. Protein product: CASSLGTNYGYTF.

The rearrangement uses TRBV3-1 (or the pseudogene TRBV3-2) and TRBJ2-5; no clear D. Looked up from germline, CDR1 is LGHDT and CDR2 is YNNKEL (reference sequence). CDR3 length: 13 residues. V dropped 1 base and J dropped 5 bases, with 8 bases sitting between them. The CDR3 is CASSQVFLETQYF. The CDR3 DNA reads as TGTGCCAGCAGCCAAGTATTTCTCGAGACCCAGTACTTC.

The CDR3 spells CSVDLSGGAFF. Written as DNA, the CDR3 is TGCAGCGTTGATTTGTCGGGAGGAGCTTTCTTT. This chain connects TRBV29-1 to TRBJ1-1, with D hard to call. The CDR3 loop spans 11 amino acids. Trimming shortened V by 3 bases and J by 10 bases, and 12 bases separated the two germline ends. Germline V CDR1 and CDR2: SQVTM, ANQGSEA.

The chain uses TRBV9 and TRBJ1-2; 8 bases match TRBD1. The V and J ends lost 3 bases and 2 bases, in that order; junction bases with no gene match: 9. From germline, CDR1 is SGDLS and CDR2 YYNGEE. There are 16 residues in the CDR3. The CDR3 nucleotides read TGTGCCAGCAGCGGGTATGGACAGGGCGGGAACTATGGCTACACCTTC. Translated: CASSGYGQGGNYGYTF. Using reference TRBV9 and TRBJ1-2 for the parts outside the CDR3, the full variable domain is DSGVTQTPKHLITATGQRVTLRCSPRSGDLSVYWYQQSLDQGLQFLIQYYNGEERAKGNILERFSAQQFPDLHSELNLSSLELGDSALYFCASSGYGQGGNYGYTFGSGTRLTVV.

This clone was seen once. The CDR3 DNA reads TGTGCCAGCAGTTACTCCGACATCTATGGCTACACCTTC. It translates to CASSYSDIYGYTF. The chain joins TRBV6-5 to TRBJ1-2; no firm D call. This CDR3 is 13 amino acids long. Germline loops: CDR1 MNHEY, CDR2 SVGAGI. V dropped 0 bases and J dropped 4 bases, with 6 bases sitting between them.

The V and J genes are TRBV15 and TRBJ2-3; D not resolved. V was trimmed by 3 bases and J by 6 bases, leaving 10 bases between them. The CDR3 loop spans 13 amino acids. CDR1 and CDR2 from the germline V gene are LNHNV and YYDKDF (reference sequence). CDR3 sequence (DNA): TGTGCCACCAGCAGGGGCCGGTCCGATACGCAGTATTTT. Translated: CATSRGRSDTQYF.

V usage is TRBV7-2 and J usage is TRBJ2-2; 9 nucleotides align to TRBD2. V lost 5 bases, J lost 3 bases, and 4 bases stayed unmatched. Germline loops: CDR1 SGHTA, CDR2 FQGNSA. The CDR3 consists of 15 residues. Here the CDR3 DNA reads TGTGCCAGCAGCGTGCGGGGGGGCGACACCGGGGAGCTGTTTTTT. Its translation is CASSVRGGDTGELFF.

The chain has TRBV6-2 or TRBV6-3 and TRBJ2-7; 12 nucleotides align to TRBD2. Germline trimming cut 5 bases from V and 3 bases from J; bases unmatched to any gene: 8. From germline, CDR1 is MNHEY and CDR2 SVGEGT. This CDR3 is built from 16 residues. CDR3: CASSLAGGRYIYEQYV. CDR3 nucleotide sequence: TGTGCCAGCAGTCTAGCGGGAGGGCGGTATATCTACGAGCAGTACGTC.

This chain links TRBV9 with TRBJ2-1, with 9 nucleotides matching TRBD2. The CDR3 covers 16 residues. Germline CDR1 is SGDLS and CDR2 is YYNGEE. After removal of 1 base from V and 4 bases from J, the junction contained 6 bases not matched to a gene. CDR3 amino acids: CASSVNSGSLYNEQFF. CDR3 nucleotide sequence: TGTGCCAGCAGCGTAAATAGCGGGAGCTTGTACAATGAGCAGTTCTTC. The full variable domain, its missing parts supplied by reference TRBV9 and TRBJ2-1, is DSGVTQTPKHLITATGQRVTLRCSPRSGDLSVYWYQQSLDQGLQFLIQYYNGEERAKGNILERFSAQQFPDLHSELNLSSLELGDSALYFCASSVNSGSLYNEQFFGPGTRLTVL.

The chain uses TRBV11-3 and TRBJ2-2; TRBD2 aligns across 10 bases. Germline CDR1 is SGHNT and CDR2 is YENEEA. The CDR3 runs to 18 residues. The junction had 9 bases not matched to a gene; V was cut back by 4 bases and J by 1 base. CDR3 coding DNA: TGTGCCAGCAGCTGGGAGACTAGCGGGCGGGGGAACACCGGGGAGCTGTTTTTT. Its translation: CASSWETSGRGNTGELFF. Using reference TRBV11-3 and TRBJ2-2 for the parts outside the CDR3, the full variable domain is EAGVVQSPRYKIIEKKQPVAFWCNPISGHNTLYWYLQNLGQGPELLIRYENEEAVDDSQLPKDRFSAERLKGVDSTLKIQPAELGDSAVYLCASSWETSGRGNTGELFFGEGSRLTVL.

This chain connects TRBV4-3 to TRBJ1-1; tentative D call: TRBD1 (6 bases). Per the germline V gene, CDR1 is LGHNA and CDR2 is YSLEER. The CDR3 is 14 amino acids. V was trimmed by 0 bases and J by 4 bases, leaving 9 bases between them. CDR3 sequence (DNA): TGCGCCAGCAGCCAAGATCAGGGGAGCACTGAAGCTTTCTTT. Translating it yields CASSQDQGSTEAFF.

The chain couples TRBV19 to TRBJ2-3, with 9 nucleotides matching TRBD2. The CDR3 is made up of 16 amino acids. The germline gives CDR1 LNHDA, CDR2 SQIVND (reference sequence). The ends lost 1 base at V and 4 bases at J; junction bases unmatched: 6. CDR3 in DNA: TGTGCCAGTAGTATAGGAGCGGGAGGATTCCCAGATACGCAGTATTTT. This sequence encodes CASSIGAGGFPDTQYF.

The V gene is TRBV7-2, the J gene TRBJ2-5; the D gene is possibly TRBD1 (6 bases). This CDR3 contains 14 residues. V lost 8 bases, J lost 5 bases, and 18 bases lay in between. From germline, CDR1 is SGHTA and CDR2 FQGNSA. In nucleotides, the CDR3 is TGTGCCAGCGGAACAGGGTTGGAGTCGGAGACCCAGTACTTC. Its protein is CASGTGLESETQYF.

The genes are TRBV11-3 and TRBJ1-1; TRBD1 aligns across 10 bases. With V trimmed by 5 bases and J by 4 bases, 7 bases remained unmatched. From germline, CDR1 is SGHNT and CDR2 YENEEA. The length of the CDR3 is 15 residues. CDR3 DNA sequence: TGTGCCAGCAGCCCAAGACAGGGGGCAGGCACTGAAGCTTTCTTT. This sequence encodes CASSPRQGAGTEAFF.

The CDR3 nucleotides read TGTGCCAGCAGTTACGCGGCGCAGGGCGATGAAAAACTGTTTTTT. Its protein product is CASSYAAQGDEKLFF. The chain couples TRBV6-5 to TRBJ1-4, with a weak D call TRBD1 (5 bases). This CDR3 comprises 15 residues. Germline values: CDR1 MNHEY, CDR2 SVGAGI. Deletions cut 2 bases from V and 6 bases from J, with 13 bases between.